This T cell receptor (beta chain) was recovered during a study of blood T cell repertoires in COVID-19. Assay used: immunoSEQ multiplex PCR; TCRdb lists only in-frame clones, some missing. The sample yields hundreds of thousands of clones, roughly four fifths seen once. V was clipped by 2 bases and J by 4 bases; unmatched bases: 10. The CDR3 is 17 amino acids. CDR1 MNHEY and CDR2 SVGEGT come from the germline V gene. While infection was still active, Seattle patients were enrolled and then followed longitudinally. The source material was peripheral blood. The V gene is TRBV6-2 or TRBV6-3, the J gene TRBJ1-1, with TRBD1 identical over 10 bases. This clonotype originated in an elderly woman with COVID-19, enrolled during active disease. The CDR3 is CASSYPSRDRGRTEAFF. In DNA, the CDR3 is TGTGCCAGCAGTTACCCCTCCCGGGACAGGGGTCGCACTGAAGCTTTCTTT.